What follows are 21 T cell receptor beta chains derived from one specimen sequenced in a study of blood T cell repertoires in COVID-19. Data came from immunoSEQ multiplex PCR; TCRdb stores just in-frame clones and leaves some out. The table lists 340,000 or so clones, more than 70% of them singletons. Source material: peripheral blood. The receptors originated from a man in his thirties or forties with active or convalescent COVID-19.

There are a few counts of this clone. This chain uses TRBV10-3 with TRBJ1-4; TRBD1 matches 9 bases. Germline V lookup: CDR1 ENHRY, CDR2 SYGVKD. This CDR3 region has 14 residues. Trimming removed 4 bases from V and 8 bases from J; junction bases left unmatched: 5. The CDR3 DNA follows: TGTGCCATCAGTGCGGACAGGGGAGGGGAAAAACTGTTTTTT. Residues: CAISADRGGEKLFF.

The chain joins TRBV7-2 to TRBJ1-1; TRBD1 is a possible D gene (6 bases). Germline V gives CDR1 SGHTA, CDR2 FQGNSA. The CDR3 totals 14 residues. V lost 6 bases to trimming and J lost 5 bases, with 16 bases between them. This chain's CDR3 is CASRLRVRGTEAFF. The CDR3 bases are TGTGCCAGCAGGCTGCGTGTGAGGGGGACTGAAGCTTTCTTT.

V is TRBV28 and J is TRBJ1-2; D not certain. CDR1 MDHEN and CDR2 SYDVKM come from the germline V gene. CDR3 length: 15 residues. V was clipped by 2 bases and J by 4 bases, with 14 bases between them. The DNA of the CDR3 is TGTGCCAGCAGTTTAATAACTAGGGCCGGCTATGGCTACACCTTC. As protein: CASSLITRAGYGYTF.

This clone has just one count. The chain carries TRBV7-3 and TRBJ2-1, with D possibly being TRBD2 (5 bases). The CDR3 is 14 residues long. Trimming took off 2 bases at V and 7 bases at J, with 12 bases between the two ends. Germline V gives CDR1 SGHTA, CDR2 FQGTGA. DNA for the CDR3: TGTGCCAGCAGCTTAGCCGGGGTCGGGAATGAGCAGTTCTTC. It encodes CASSLAGVGNEQFF.

V is TRBV5-1 and J is TRBJ1-6; TRBD1 might be the D (5 bases). The germline V gene has CDR1 SGHRS and CDR2 YFSETQ. The ends were cut back, 0 bases at V and 7 bases at J, with 14 bases in the middle. The CDR3 spans 16 residues. CDR3 bases: TGCGCCAGCAGCTTGGATAACCCGGGGGTAAATTCACCCCTCCACTTT. This codes for CASSLDNPGVNSPLHF.

The chain carries TRBV24-1 and TRBJ2-5; TRBD1 matches 8 bases. The junction had 7 bases not matched to a gene; V was cut back by 4 bases and J by 4 bases. There are 15 residues in the CDR3. Germline lookup yields CDR1 KGHDR and CDR2 SFDVKD. The chain's CDR3 is CATSEGSGGGETQYF. CDR3 in DNA: TGTGCCACCAGTGAGGGATCAGGGGGCGGAGAGACCCAGTACTTC.

V usage is TRBV30 and J usage is TRBJ2-5; the match to TRBD1 covers 9 bases. After removal of 8 bases from V and 4 bases from J, the junction contained 17 bases not matched to a gene. Germline values: CDR1 GTSNPN, CDR2 SVGIG (reference sequence). The CDR3 has 16 residues. CDR3 sequence (DNA): TGTGCCCTCCAGACAGGGGGAAGATGGCAGGGAGAGACCCAGTACTTC. As protein: CALQTGGRWQGETQYF.

This clone was seen a few times. The V call is TRBV10-3, the J call TRBJ2-7, with 10 positions matching TRBD2. This CDR3 has 17 residues. Trimming at V came to 6 bases and at J to 0 bases, leaving 11 bases not matched to a gene. Germline V gene sequence: CDR1 ENHRY, CDR2 SYGVKD. The CDR3 region is CAISSLAGIGASYEQYF. As DNA, the CDR3 is TGTGCCATCAGCTCACTAGCGGGGATTGGGGCCTCCTACGAGCAGTACTTC.

The gene calls are TRBV30 and TRBJ2-2, with a weak D call TRBD1 (6 bases). The CDR3 extends over 16 amino acids. Trimming removed 5 bases from V and 4 bases from J, with 20 bases in between. Germline CDR1 is GTSNPN and CDR2 is SVGIG (reference sequence). DNA of the CDR3: TGTGCCTGGCGCCCCCCCAGGGGATCGGCCACCGGGGAGCTGTTTTTT. Translated: CAWRPPRGSATGELFF.

This sequence joins TRBV25-1 and TRBJ2-7; TRBD1 agrees at 7 bases. Looked up from germline, CDR1 is MGHDK and CDR2 is SYGVNS. V was pared by 5 bases and J by 0 bases, with 4 bases of the junction left unmatched. The CDR3 contains 14 residues. CDR3 amino acids: CASSRQGSSYEQYF. CDR3 coding DNA: TGTGCCAGCAGTAGACAGGGTAGCTCCTACGAGCAGTACTTC.

The V and J genes are TRBV5-6 and TRBJ1-4; D perhaps matches TRBD1 (5 bases). The V gene lost 4 bases and the J gene lost 7 bases, with 11 bases spanning the gap. This CDR3 has 13 residues. CDR1 and CDR2 from the germline V gene are SGHDT and YYEEEE. CDR3 nucleotide sequence: TGTGCCAGCAGCAGGGGAAGAGGTGAAAAACTGTTTTTT. Protein: CASSRGRGEKLFF. Variable domain in full (rest from reference TRBV5-6 and TRBJ1-4): DAGVTQSPTHLIKTRGQQVTLRCSPKSGHDTVSWYQQALGQGPQFIFQYYEEEERQRGNFPDRFSGHQFPNYSSELNVNALLLGDSALYLCASSRGRGEKLFFGSGTQLSVL.

This clone has more than one count but fewer than ten. The gene calls are TRBV29-1 and TRBJ2-3, with 12 bases identical to TRBD2. Germline loops: CDR1 SQVTM, CDR2 ANQGSEA. The CDR3 contains 17 residues. Trimming at V came to 4 bases and at J to 0 bases, leaving 8 bases not matched to a gene. The CDR3 DNA reads TGCAGCGTTGTCCCGAGACTAGCGGGAGTTAGCACAGATACGCAGTATTTT. Translated: CSVVPRLAGVSTDTQYF.

The gene calls are TRBV10-3 and TRBJ2-7; 10 nucleotides agree with TRBD2. The CDR3 runs to 14 residues. Trimming removed 6 bases from V and 2 bases from J; junction bases left unmatched: 4. Germline loops: CDR1 ENHRY, CDR2 SYGVKD. The DNA of the CDR3 is TGTGCCATCAGCCCAGCGGGAGGGGCCTACGAGCAGTACTTC. Amino acid sequence: CAISPAGGAYEQYF.

This chain connects TRBV6-5 to TRBJ1-2; unclear D gene. Germline CDR1 MNHEY, CDR2 SVGAGI. Trimming removed 6 bases at V and 4 bases at J, with 9 bases between. This CDR3 spans 12 amino acids. CDR3 in amino acids: CASRSLPYGYTF. The CDR3 nucleotides read TGTGCCAGCAGAAGCCTCCCCTATGGCTACACCTTC.

The rearrangement links TRBV7-9 to TRBJ1-6, with a weak D call TRBD1 (6 bases). CDR3 length equals 13 residues. CDR1 and CDR2 from the germline V gene are SEHNR and FQNEAQ (reference sequence). V lost 4 bases and J lost 10, with 11 bases in between. The CDR3 DNA reads as TGTGCCAGCAGCTCCGCAGGGGAGTCACCCCTCCACTTT. It codes for CASSSAGESPLHF.

The chain couples TRBV20-1 to TRBJ1-2, with D perhaps matching TRBD1 (5 bases). V was cut by 3 bases and J by 5 bases, with 16 bases left in between. Germline V CDR1 and CDR2: DFQATT, SNEGSKA (reference sequence). The CDR3 contains 14 residues. The CDR3 region has the DNA TGCAGTGCTAGTGAGGTGAATGGGGCTTATGGCTACACCTTC. Translating it yields CSASEVNGAYGYTF.

The chain joins TRBV11-1 to TRBJ2-7; 10 bases match TRBD1. Per germline, CDR1 SGHAT and CDR2 FQDESV (reference sequence). J gave up 6 bases and V 4 bases, and 6 bases lay outside the gene matches. The CDR3 totals 14 residues. In DNA, the CDR3 is TGTGCCAGCAGCTCTGACAGGGGGCCTGGCGAGCAGTACTTC. Its protein is CASSSDRGPGEQYF.

V is TRBV28 and J is TRBJ2-7, with TRBD2 matching over 9 bases. With V trimmed by 10 bases and J by 3 bases, 7 bases remained unmatched. Germline V gives CDR1 MDHEN, CDR2 SYDVKM. This CDR3 region has 13 residues. The CDR3 reads CATTASGNYEQYF. The CDR3 region has the DNA TGTGCCACTACGGCTAGCGGGAACTACGAGCAGTACTTC.

The genes are TRBV6-5 and TRBJ1-2; D perhaps matches TRBD1 (6 bases). The germline CDR1 and CDR2 sequences are MNHEY and SVGAGI. The CDR3 is made up of 13 amino acids. V was clipped by 10 bases and J by 1 base, with 13 bases between them. This chain's CDR3 is CAIKGGDNYGYTF. As DNA, the CDR3 is TGTGCCATCAAAGGGGGGGATAACTATGGCTACACCTTC.

This clone was observed once. The chain has TRBV4-1 and TRBJ2-2; D unresolved. The CDR3 covers 15 residues. Germline CDR1 reads MGHRA; CDR2 reads YSYEKL. Trimming removed 0 bases at V and 2 bases at J, with 7 bases between. The CDR3 sequence: CASSQDTANTGELFF. The DNA of the CDR3 is TGCGCCAGCAGCCAAGACACTGCCAACACCGGGGAGCTGTTTTTT.

The chain couples TRBV18 to TRBJ2-7, with 8 bases lining up with TRBD1. Trimming took 3 bases from V and 3 from J; bases not matched to a gene: 4. This CDR3 has 14 residues. The V gene's germline CDR1 is KGHSH and CDR2 LQKENI. CDR3 loop: CASSPRDRFYEQYF. The CDR3 coding sequence is TGTGCCAGCTCACCGCGGGACAGGTTCTACGAGCAGTACTTC.